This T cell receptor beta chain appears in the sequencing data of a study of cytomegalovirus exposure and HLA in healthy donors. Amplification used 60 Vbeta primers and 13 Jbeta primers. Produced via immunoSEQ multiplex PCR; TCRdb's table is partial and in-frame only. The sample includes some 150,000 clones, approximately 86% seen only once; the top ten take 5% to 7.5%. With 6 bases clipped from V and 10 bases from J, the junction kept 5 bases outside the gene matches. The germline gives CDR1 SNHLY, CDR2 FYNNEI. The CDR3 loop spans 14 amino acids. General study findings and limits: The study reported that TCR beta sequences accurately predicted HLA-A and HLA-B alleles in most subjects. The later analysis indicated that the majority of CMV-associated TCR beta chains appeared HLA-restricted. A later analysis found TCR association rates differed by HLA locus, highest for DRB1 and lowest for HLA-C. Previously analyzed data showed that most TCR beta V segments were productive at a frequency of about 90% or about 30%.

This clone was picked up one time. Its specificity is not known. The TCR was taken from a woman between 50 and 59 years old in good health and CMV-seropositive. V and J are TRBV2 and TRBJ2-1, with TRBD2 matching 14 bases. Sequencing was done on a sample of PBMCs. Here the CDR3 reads CASSSRTSGGEQFF. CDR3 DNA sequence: TGTGCCAGCAGCTCCCGGACTAGCGGGGGGGAGCAGTTCTTC.